This T cell receptor (beta chain) was identified in a study of T cells in tuberculosis. CDR3 size: 17 residues. Trimming removed 1 base from V and 0 bases from J, with 16 bases in between. The germline V gene has CDR1 LNHDA and CDR2 SQIVND (reference sequence). This clone was counted once. Profiled with immunoSEQ multiplex PCR; TCRdb holds only in-frame clones, not every one. The repertoire holds fewer than 45,000 clones, with roughly 95% as singletons. Sequencing was carried out using PBMCs. The gene calls are TRBV19 and TRBJ2-7; tentatively, D is TRBD1 (5 bases). This clonotype was obtained from a donor between 10 and 35 years old with latent tuberculosis or without tuberculosis infection. CDR3 sequence reads: CASSIAVGVSSSYEQYF. As DNA, the CDR3 is TGTGCCAGTAGTATAGCGGTAGGGGTAAGTTCCTCCTACGAGCAGTACTTC.